This TCR beta chain was captured by sequencing in a study of CD8 T cells in Susac syndrome. The CD8+ and CD4+ T cells were isolated magnetically using a negative isolation approach, whereas the TEMRA cells were enriched by FACS. RNA totalling about 0.5 to 1 ug underwent reverse transcription with random hexamers. TCRdb itself ran the immunoSEQ multiplex PCR reads through MiXCR, one entry per CDR3 protein. The sample includes about 180,000 distinct CDR3 sequences, roughly 95% seen only once; the top ten take 0.095% to 0.15%. Germline trimming cut 4 bases from V and 7 bases from J; bases unmatched to any gene: 10. The germline gives CDR1 SGDLS, CDR2 YYNGEE. The CDR3 spans 15 residues.

Sample: CD4+ T cells from PBMCs. The clonotype originates from a human donor with Susac syndrome. The chain joins TRBV9 to TRBJ1-2, with 10 bases fitting TRBD1. The CDR3 sequence is CASSFRDRGPGGYTF. The CDR3 DNA reads as TGTGCCAGCAGCTTCCGGGACAGGGGTCCAGGTGGCTACACCTTC.